This record concerns one TCR beta chain sequence. The antigen remains undetermined. This sample is drawn from a study of cytomegalovirus exposure and HLA in healthy donors. Study results and limitations: V- and J-gene trimming of TCR beta was linked (in a later analysis) to a missense DCLRE1C variant. Per a prior analysis, the majority of TCR beta V segments were productive roughly 87% or roughly 30% of the time. Most likely, a cluster of highly shared sequence variants arose as a sequencing artifact.

Use of 60 Vbeta and 13 Jbeta primers characterized the PCR. Here immunoSEQ multiplex PCR was the method, and the copy in TCRdb shows in-frame clones only, minus some. The data show about 170,000 clones, with approximately 79% seen just once and around 0.89% held by the top ten. With V trimmed by 3 bases and J by 3 bases, 3 bases remained unmatched. The CDR3 runs 13 residues. Germline V lookup: CDR1 SQVTM, CDR2 ANQGSEA. The sequence came from a woman between 45 and 60 years old in good health and CMV-seropositive. V gene TRBV29-1 combines with J gene TRBJ2-3; TRBD1 matches at 7 bases. Sequenced: PBMCs. This CDR3 is CSVELQGTDTQYF. Here the CDR3 DNA reads TGCAGCGTTGAGTTACAGGGGACAGATACGCAGTATTTT.